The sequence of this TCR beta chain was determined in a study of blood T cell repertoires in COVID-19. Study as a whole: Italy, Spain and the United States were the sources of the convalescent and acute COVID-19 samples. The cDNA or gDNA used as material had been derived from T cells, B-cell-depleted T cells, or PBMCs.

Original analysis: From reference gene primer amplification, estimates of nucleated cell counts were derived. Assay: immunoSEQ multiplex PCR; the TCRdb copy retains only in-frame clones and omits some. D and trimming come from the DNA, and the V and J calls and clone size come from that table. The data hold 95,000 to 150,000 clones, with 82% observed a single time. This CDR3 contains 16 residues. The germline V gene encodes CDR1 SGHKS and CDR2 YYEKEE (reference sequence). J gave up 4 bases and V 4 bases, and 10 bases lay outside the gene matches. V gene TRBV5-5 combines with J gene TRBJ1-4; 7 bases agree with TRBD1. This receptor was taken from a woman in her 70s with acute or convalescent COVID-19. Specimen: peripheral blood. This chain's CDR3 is CASSLGPGQSNEKLFF. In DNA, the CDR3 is TGTGCCAGCAGCCTGGGACCGGGACAGAGTAATGAAAAACTGTTTTTT.